This record looks at one T cell receptor (beta chain) sequence and its context. Its antigen is unidentified. This sample is part of a study of OX40 agonist ivuxolimab in advanced cancers. Looking at the study overall: The dose-escalation cohort was just under 85% male, with a mean age of 60 years, ranging about 23 to 80. Allowance was made for prior anti-PD-1, anti-PD-L1 or anti-CTLA-4 therapy, and about 37% had some.

Using immunoSEQ multiplex PCR, the repertoire was profiled, and TCRdb retains in-frame clones only, with some absent. The data contain tens of thousands of clones, roughly 84% of them singletons. CDR1 and CDR2 (germline): MNHEY, SVGAGI. The V segment lost 0 bases and the J segment 4 bases; nucleotides outside the gene matches: 1. The CDR3 totals 15 residues. Study-level findings and limits: CD8+ T cells showed, on average, more clonal expansion than CD4+ cells.

The sample in question was CD4+ or CD8+ T cells sorted from blood, obtained in a trial of the OX40 agonist ivuxolimab. This receptor was identified in an adult with an advanced solid tumor such as melanoma, head and neck, liver or kidney cancer. The rearrangement joins TRBV6-5 to TRBJ2-3; TRBD1 matches at 10 bases. In DNA, the CDR3 is TGTGCCAGCAGTTACTCCGGGACAGGGGCAGATACGCAGTATTTT. As protein: CASSYSGTGADTQYF.